These T cell receptor beta chains were read from a single sample in a study of blood T cell repertoires in COVID-19. Clones were sequenced by immunoSEQ multiplex PCR, and TCRdb holds only the in-frame ones, with some missing. Of over 85,000 clones in the sample, nearly 90% were seen once. The specimen was peripheral blood. These receptors were collected from a middle-aged man with active COVID-19. Both conserved end residues are part of each CDR3. D genes are given only for firm matches. Size tells how often a clone was seen (once, few, many) or the class of an expanded clone, and some rows leave it out.

clone_size | j_call | v_call | d_call | cdr3_nt | cdr3_aa
NA | TRBJ2-3 | TRBV19 | TRBD2 | TGTGCCAGTAGTCATCTGGGACTAGCGGGGGGGCTGCGAGATACGCAGTATTTT | CASSHLGLAGGLRDTQYF
NA | TRBJ1-2 | TRBV5-1 | TRBD1 | TGCGCCAGCAGCTTGGGACAGGGAGACTATGGCTACACCTTC | CASSLGQGDYGYTF
NA | TRBJ2-3 | TRBV4-2 | TRBD2 | TGTGCCAGCAGCCCCCTGGGCGGGGGGGGATCCACAGATACGCAGTATTTT | CASSPLGGGGSTDTQYF
NA | TRBJ1-2 | TRBV5-4 | TRBD1 | TGTGCCAGCAGCCGGGGGACAGGGGGTGGCTACACCTTC | CASSRGTGGGYTF
once | TRBJ1-1 | TRBV3-1/TRBV3-2 | NA | TGTGCCAGCAGAGGGGCAGACAGGAACACTGAAGCTTTCTTT | CASRGADRNTEAFF
NA | TRBJ1-5 | TRBV16 | TRBD1 | TGTGCCAGCAGCCAACCTACAGGGGCCCGAGATCAGCCCCAGCATTTT | CASSQPTGARDQPQHF
NA | TRBJ2-2 | TRBV19 | NA | TGTGCCAGTAGTATAGTGTACGGGGTCAACACCGGGGAGCTGTTTTTT | CASSIVYGVNTGELFF
few | TRBJ1-3 | TRBV11-2 | NA | TGTGCCAGCAGCTTAGGGGCAGTAAGAAACACCATATATTTT | CASSLGAVRNTIYF
once | TRBJ2-7 | TRBV19 | TRBD1 | TGTGCCAGTAGTCCAGGACAGGGGCCCTACGAGCAGTACTTC | CASSPGQGPYEQYF
NA | TRBJ2-2 | TRBV27 | NA | TGTGCCAGCACACGGGTCGGGGTAGGCACCGGGGAGCTGTTTTTT | CASTRVGVGTGELFF
NA | TRBJ1-2 | TRBV13 | TRBD1 | TGTGCCAGCAGCAGGGGGCTCGTAGAAGGCTACACCTTC | CASSRGLVEGYTF
NA | TRBJ2-3 | TRBV7-2 | NA | TGTGCCAGCAGCTTTAACCTAATAAGCACAGATACGCAGTATTTT | CASSFNLISTDTQYF
NA | TRBJ2-1 | TRBV15 | NA | TGTGCCACCAGCGGAAGACTGAGAGAGCAGTTCTTC | CATSGRLREQFF
NA | TRBJ2-7 | TRBV3-1/TRBV3-2 | TRBD1 | TGTGCCAGCAGCCCCGGACAGGGTTACGAGCAGTACTTC | CASSPGQGYEQYF
NA | TRBJ2-5 | TRBV7-9 | TRBD2 | TGTGCCAGCAGCCCCGGCGGAGCGGGGAAACAAGAGACCCAGTACTTC | CASSPGGAGKQETQYF
NA | TRBJ2-2 | TRBV30 | NA | TGTGCCTGGCGGTCCACTTCCACCGGGGAGCTGTTTTTT | CAWRSTSTGELFF
NA | TRBJ2-5 | TRBV6-1 | TRBD2 | TGTGCCAGCAGTGAAATCCCTAGCGGGGGAAAAGAGACCCAGTACTTC | CASSEIPSGGKETQYF
NA | TRBJ2-2 | TRBV29-1 | NA | TGCAGCGTTTTGGTGAGATCTATCATGGGGGGGACAAACACCGGGGAGCTGTTTTTT | CSVLVRSIMGGTNTGELFF
NA | TRBJ2-5 | TRBV5-1 | NA | TGCGCCAGCAGCTTGGCGCAGGAACAGTACTTC | CASSLAQEQYF
once | TRBJ1-2 | TRBV19 | NA | TGTGCCAGTAGTATTGGGGAGTATCTCTATGGCTACACCTTC | CASSIGEYLYGYTF
NA | TRBJ2-5 | TRBV5-1 | TRBD2 | TGCGCCAGCAGCTTGTCGGCTAGCGGCCAAGAGACCCAGTACTTC | CASSLSASGQETQYF
once | TRBJ1-1 | TRBV11-2 | NA | TGTGCCAGCAGCGGATGGGGGCGATTGAACACTGAAGCTTTCTTT | CASSGWGRLNTEAFF
NA | TRBJ2-1 | TRBV27 | TRBD2 | TGTGCCAGCAGTTTGGTAACTAGCGGGGGTCCCTACAATGAGCAGTTCTTC | CASSLVTSGGPYNEQFF
NA | TRBJ1-1 | TRBV5-1 | TRBD1 | TGCGCCAGCAGGACCGGGACAGCTAACACTGAAGCTTTCTTT | CASRTGTANTEAFF
NA | TRBJ2-2 | TRBV13 | NA | TGTGCCAGCAGCTTAAGAGGGAACACCGGGGAGCTGTTTTTT | CASSLRGNTGELFF
NA | TRBJ1-6 | TRBV12-3/TRBV12-4 | NA | TGTGCCAGCAGTACAACAGGAAATTCACCCCTCCACTTT | CASSTTGNSPLHF
NA | TRBJ2-2 | TRBV4-3 | NA | TGCGCCAGCAGCTCCCGGGATACAGTTACCGGGGAGCTGTTTTTT | CASSSRDTVTGELFF
NA | TRBJ1-1 | TRBV20-1 | NA | TGCAGTGCTGAGGGAGGTGGAGAAGCTTTCTTT | CSAEGGGEAFF
NA | TRBJ2-2 | TRBV6-6 | NA | TGTGCCAGCAGGGCCTCCGGCGGGTCCACCGGGGAGCTGTTTTTT | CASRASGGSTGELFF
once | TRBJ2-7 | TRBV2 | NA | TGTGCCAGCAAGGAGGGGGCGATTAGGTACGAGCAGTACTTC | CASKEGAIRYEQYF
NA | TRBJ1-4 | TRBV10-3 | NA | TGTGCCATCAGTGAAAGTGACAGCCGTGAGAAACTGTTTTTT | CAISESDSREKLFF
NA | TRBJ2-5 | TRBV7-3 | NA | TGTGCCAGCAGCGCTACCCATGAGGCGCACCAAGAGACCCAGTACTTC | CASSATHEAHQETQYF
few | TRBJ2-5 | TRBV19 | TRBD1 | TGTGCCAGTAGCCGACAGGGGGTAGAGACCCAGTACTTC | CASSRQGVETQYF
few | TRBJ2-7 | TRBV5-1 | TRBD1 | TGCGCCAGCAGCTCCGGGACAGGGAACTACGAGCAGTACTTC | CASSSGTGNYEQYF
once | TRBJ1-4 | TRBV6-1 | TRBD1 | TGTGCCAGCAGTGAACCGGGACAGGGAAAGGAAAAACTGTTTTTT | CASSEPGQGKEKLFF
NA | TRBJ2-7 | TRBV6-5 | NA | TGTGCCATCCTCCGGGACTCCTCCTACGAGCAGTACTTC | CAILRDSSYEQYF
once | TRBJ1-1 | TRBV27 | NA | TGTGCCAGCAGTTTGGACAGCTACACTGAAGCTTTCTTT | CASSLDSYTEAFF
once | TRBJ1-1 | TRBV6-5 | TRBD1 | TGTGCCAGCATGGGGACAGTCCAAGCCCCAGGGGCTTTCTTT | CASMGTVQAPGAFF
NA | TRBJ2-2 | TRBV9 | NA | TGTGCCAGCAGCGTAGAGGGGACCGGGGAGCTGTTTTTT | CASSVEGTGELFF
NA | TRBJ1-5 | TRBV7-2 | NA | TGTGCCAGCAGCTGGACGTCGGGGAATGGCCAGCCCCAGCATTTT | CASSWTSGNGQPQHF
NA | TRBJ1-2 | TRBV12-3/TRBV12-4 | NA | TGTGCCAGCAGTTTAGTGGCTCAGAGGGGCTACACCTTC | CASSLVAQRGYTF
NA | TRBJ2-2 | TRBV6-5 | NA | TGTGCCAGCAGACGCGGGACCTGGGGGGCCGGGGAGCTGTTTTTT | CASRRGTWGAGELFF
NA | TRBJ1-2 | TRBV7-9 | TRBD1 | TGTGCCAGCAGCCGAGAGCACAGGGGCGACTATGGCTACACCTTC | CASSREHRGDYGYTF
NA | TRBJ1-6 | TRBV2 | NA | TGTGCCAGTAGGAGCTCCTATAATTCACCCCTCCACTTT | CASRSSYNSPLHF
NA | TRBJ2-3 | TRBV4-2 | NA | TGTGCCAGCAGCCAGGTGGGGGCCAGATATGGTACGCAGTATTTT | CASSQVGARYGTQYF
NA | TRBJ1-1 | TRBV28 | NA | TGTGCCAGCAGACAAGGGGGTTCGTCTGAAGCTTTCTTT | CASRQGGSSEAFF
NA | TRBJ2-3 | TRBV6-1 | TRBD2 | TGTGCCAGCAGTGAAGTTCTAGCGGGGGGGCTGGATACGCAGTATTTT | CASSEVLAGGLDTQYF
NA | TRBJ2-3 | TRBV5-5 | TRBD2 | TGTGCCAGCAGCCCTGCTCTAGCGGAGAGCACAGATACGCAGTATTTT | CASSPALAESTDTQYF
NA | TRBJ1-4 | TRBV20-1 | NA | TGCAGTGCTAGGCCCGCAGGGTTGGTGTTTTTT | CSARPAGLVFF
NA | TRBJ2-5 | TRBV13 | NA | TGTGCCAGCAGCTTAATCAGGCGGACAGCGGAACAAGAGACCCAGTACTTC | CASSLIRRTAEQETQYF
NA | TRBJ1-2 | TRBV5-4 | NA | TGTGCCAGCAGCTTGGTACAGGATTATGGCTACACCTTC | CASSLVQDYGYTF
NA | TRBJ2-3 | TRBV2 | TRBD2 | TGTGCCAGCAGCGGACTAGCGGGGGCTACACCCACAGATACGCAGTATTTT | CASSGLAGATPTDTQYF
NA | TRBJ1-6 | TRBV5-1 | NA | TGCGCCAGCAGCTTGGGCCCGACATCCTATAATTCACCCCTCCACTTT | CASSLGPTSYNSPLHF
NA | TRBJ2-5 | TRBV19 | NA | TGTGCCAGTAGTGATCGGGGGGCCCAAGAGACCCAGTACTTC | CASSDRGAQETQYF
NA | TRBJ1-1 | TRBV29-1 | TRBD1 | TGCAGCACCCAGGACAGGGGGGGGACTGAAGCTTTCTTT | CSTQDRGGTEAFF
NA | TRBJ1-6 | TRBV5-6 | TRBD1 | TGTGCCAGCAGCTTGGAATCAGGGGGCAAGTCACCCCTCCACTTT | CASSLESGGKSPLHF
NA | TRBJ1-2 | TRBV12-3/TRBV12-4 | NA | TGTGCCAGCAGTCCCGCCGGGATCTATGGCTACACCTTC | CASSPAGIYGYTF
NA | TRBJ2-3 | TRBV7-3 | NA | TGTGCCAGCAGCTTAAGAAGGGGCCCCACAGATACGCAGTATTTT | CASSLRRGPTDTQYF
NA | TRBJ2-1 | TRBV27 | TRBD1 | TGTGCCACCGGGACAGGGAGGCATGAGCAGTTCTTC | CATGTGRHEQFF
NA | TRBJ2-1 | TRBV19 | TRBD2 | TGTGCCAGTATCGCAAGCGGGGCCCTACCATCCTACAATGAGCAGTTCTTC | CASIASGALPSYNEQFF